Presented here are 24 T cell receptor beta chains from one specimen sequenced in a study of T cell responses to AZD1222 COVID-19 vaccine. TCRdb's copy holds only in-frame clones and misses some; the assay was immunoSEQ multiplex PCR. The sample has approximately 110,000 clones, about 90% seen once. Sequencing used peripheral blood, obtained 28 days after the second AZD1222 dose. The receptor set was obtained from an adult who received the AZD1222 COVID-19 vaccine.

J is TRBJ1-6 and V is TRBV5-1, with a weak D call TRBD1 (6 bases). Trimming took 4 bases from V and 0 from J, leaving 11 bases between them. This CDR3 region has 16 residues. CDR1 and CDR2 from the germline V gene are SGHRS and YFSETQ. CDR3 sequence (DNA): TGCGCCAGCAGCCAAGGACAGAGCTCCTATAATTCACCCCTCCACTTT. It is translated as CASSQGQSSYNSPLHF.

The genes are TRBV7-2 and TRBJ1-3; unclear D gene. CDR1 and CDR2 from the germline V gene are SGHTA and FQGNSA. Trimming removed 1 base at V and 2 bases at J, with 6 bases between. CDR3 length: 14 residues. CDR3 in DNA: TGTGCCAGCAGCTTAGTACTGGCTGGAAACACCATATATTTT. The encoded protein is CASSLVLAGNTIYF.

CDR3 bases: TGTGCCAGCAGCAACGTTAGGGGGCCTAGCACAGATACGCAGTATTTT. It encodes CASSNVRGPSTDTQYF. The chain links TRBV5-6 to TRBJ2-3, with TRBD1 matching over 7 bases. Germline V gene sequence: CDR1 SGHDT, CDR2 YYEEEE. The CDR3 covers 16 residues. Trimming took 4 bases from V and 0 from J; bases not matched to a gene: 8.

The V gene is TRBV19, the J gene TRBJ1-5, with D hard to call. The CDR3 consists of 13 residues. Trimming removed 3 bases at V and 6 bases at J, with 9 bases between. Germline loops: CDR1 LNHDA, CDR2 SQIVND (reference sequence). The CDR3, as DNA: TGTGCCAGTAGTATGCATTTAGGTCAGCCCCAGCATTTT. The encoded protein is CASSMHLGQPQHF.

The chain uses TRBV28 and TRBJ1-2; D gene ambiguous. The CDR3 is 13 amino acids. V lost 6 bases, J lost 8 bases, and 16 bases lay in between. Germline CDR1 is MDHEN and CDR2 is SYDVKM. The CDR3 DNA follows: TGTGCCAGCAGGGACCGCGGTTCTTTGGGCTACACCTTC. Amino acid sequence: CASRDRGSLGYTF.

This rearrangement joins TRBV27 to TRBJ2-1; D not resolved. This CDR3 spans 15 amino acids. Trimming pared 3 bases from V and 6 bases from J, leaving 15 bases between. Germline V gene data show CDR1 as MNHEY and CDR2 as SMNVEV (reference sequence). The DNA of the CDR3 is TGTGCCAGCAGTTTGTTCTTCCAAGGCGTCAATGAGCAGTTCTTC. It is translated as CASSLFFQGVNEQFF.

CDR3 sequence (DNA): TGTGCCAGCAGTTTAGTGGCAGGGGGCCTCTACGAGCAGTACTTC. This encodes CASSLVAGGLYEQYF. V gene TRBV28 combines with J gene TRBJ2-7; 8 bases are shared with TRBD1. The CDR3 totals 15 residues. Germline loops: CDR1 MDHEN, CDR2 SYDVKM. V dropped 2 bases and J dropped 3; count of bases not matched to a gene: 6.

In this sample, this clone turned up once. The rearrangement uses TRBV3-1 (or the pseudogene TRBV3-2) and TRBJ1-2; no reliable D call. CDR1 and CDR2 from the germline V gene are LGHDT and YNNKEL (reference sequence). The CDR3 covers 12 residues. V lost 4 bases, J lost 2 bases, and 5 bases lay in between. CDR3 in DNA: TGTGCCAGCAGCCGCGTCAACTATGGCTACACCTTC. Its translation: CASSRVNYGYTF.

Only one count was recorded for this clone. The rearrangement links TRBV24-1 to TRBJ1-6; D unresolved. The length of the CDR3 is 12 residues. Deletions cut 2 bases from V and 8 bases from J, with 3 bases between. Germline values: CDR1 KGHDR, CDR2 SFDVKD. The CDR3 DNA reads as TGTGCCACCAGTGATTCTTATTCACCCCTCCACTTT. Translated, it gives CATSDSYSPLHF.

The chain uses TRBV7-2 and TRBJ2-7; 8 nucleotides agree with TRBD1. V lost 4 bases, J lost 5 bases, and 7 bases stayed unmatched. The germline CDR1 and CDR2 sequences are SGHTA and FQGNSA. The CDR3 has 14 amino acids. This chain's CDR3 is CASSSRTGRNEQYF. The DNA of the CDR3 is TGTGCCAGCAGCTCTCGGACAGGGCGGAACGAGCAGTACTTC.

The chain links TRBV9 to TRBJ2-2, with D maybe TRBD2 (6 bases). V dropped 2 bases and J dropped 6 bases, with 11 bases sitting between them. CDR1 and CDR2 (germline): SGDLS, YYNGEE. This CDR3 region has 14 residues. Here the CDR3 DNA reads TGTGCCAGCAGCGTGACTAGTGGGGCCGGGGAGCTGTTTTTT. Translation: CASSVTSGAGELFF.

The gene calls are TRBV3-1 (or the pseudogene TRBV3-2) and TRBJ1-2; D is unclear. The CDR3 runs to 14 residues. Trimming shortened V by 0 bases and J by 7 bases, and 12 bases separated the two germline ends. Germline CDR1 is LGHDT and CDR2 is YNNKEL (reference sequence). The CDR3 DNA is TGTGCCAGCAGCCAAGAGGGCAGAACCCTTGGCTACACCTTC. This encodes CASSQEGRTLGYTF.

The gene calls are TRBV5-8 and TRBJ2-3; D call uncertain. The V end lost 0 bases, the J end lost 2 bases, and 10 bases lay between the germline ends. Germline CDR1 reads SGHTS; CDR2 reads YDEGEE. The CDR3 consists of 15 residues. The CDR3 sequence is CASSLGSRNTDTQYF. The DNA for the CDR3 is TGTGCCAGCAGCTTGGGGTCCAGGAACACAGATACGCAGTATTTT.

This sequence joins TRBV19 and TRBJ1-6; D not resolved. Germline CDR1 and CDR2: LNHDA and SQIVND (reference sequence). The CDR3 is 14 amino acids. The V gene lost 3 bases and the J gene lost 5 bases, with 8 bases spanning the gap. CDR3 loop: CASSIWQNNSPLHF. The CDR3 DNA is TGTGCCAGTAGTATTTGGCAGAATAATTCACCCCTCCACTTT.

This chain joins TRBV5-1 and TRBJ1-6; tentative D call: TRBD1 (5 bases). Deletions cut 4 bases from V and 0 bases from J, with 17 bases between. The germline gives CDR1 SGHRS, CDR2 YFSETQ. This CDR3 spans 18 amino acids. CDR3 residues: CASSPITGLSSYNSPLHF. The CDR3 nucleotides read TGCGCCAGCAGCCCTATAACAGGCCTGAGCTCCTATAATTCACCCCTCCACTTT.

The J gene is TRBJ2-3, the V gene TRBV5-4, with D unresolved. The CDR3 is 14 amino acids. CDR1 and CDR2 (germline): SGHNT, YYREEE (reference sequence). Trimming left V 4 bases short and J 6 bases short, with 15 bases between. The CDR3 sequence: CASSPGALGDTQYF. The CDR3 DNA reads TGTGCCAGCAGCCCGGGTGCGCTTGGGGATACGCAGTATTTT.

This chain uses TRBV9 with TRBJ2-1, with 7 bases fitting TRBD1. The junction had 7 bases not matched to a gene; V was cut back by 0 bases and J by 7 bases. Germline CDR1 is SGDLS and CDR2 is YYNGEE. This CDR3 is 15 amino acids long. The DNA of the CDR3 is TGTGCCAGCAGCGTAGAGGGACAGCTAGGTAATGAGCAGTTCTTC. Translation: CASSVEGQLGNEQFF.

The chain joins TRBV19 to TRBJ1-5; 9 positions match TRBD1. There are 18 residues in the CDR3. The V and J ends lost 5 bases and 0 bases, in that order; junction bases with no gene match: 11. Germline lookup yields CDR1 LNHDA and CDR2 SQIVND (reference sequence). The CDR3 spells CASSATGGEVDSNQPQHF. CDR3 coding DNA: TGTGCCAGTAGTGCCACAGGGGGCGAGGTGGATAGCAATCAGCCCCAGCATTTT.

The V and J genes are TRBV25-1 and TRBJ1-2, with TRBD1 matching 11 bases. This CDR3 spans 16 amino acids. The germline V gene has CDR1 MGHDK and CDR2 SYGVNS. Trimming removed 2 bases from V and 8 bases from J; junction bases left unmatched: 10. This CDR3 is CASSEGFGQGAQGYTF. CDR3 in DNA: TGTGCCAGCAGTGAAGGTTTCGGACAGGGGGCACAGGGCTACACCTTC.

Comments on this clone: The sample carries other DNA sequences with the same CDR3. The rearrangement uses TRBV11-2 and TRBJ1-2; a possible D gene is TRBD1 (6 bases). Germline V gene sequence: CDR1 SGHAT, CDR2 FQNNGV. Trimming removed 4 bases at V and 2 bases at J, with 11 bases between. The CDR3 has 14 amino acids. CDR3 in DNA: TGTGCCAGCAGCTCCCGGACAGTCAACTATGGCTACACCTTC. Translated, it gives CASSSRTVNYGYTF.

V is TRBV6-4 and J is TRBJ2-1; unclear D gene. Germline CDR1 reads MRHNA; CDR2 reads SNTAGT. Trimming removed 0 bases at V and 8 bases at J, with 32 bases between. The CDR3 is made up of 21 amino acids. CDR3 sequence (DNA): TGTGCCAGCAGTGACTCGAGAGCGCGACTTGCCCAGGTTCGGGCAATTTATGAGCAGTTCTTC. It codes for CASSDSRARLAQVRAIYEQFF.

This rearrangement joins TRBV9 to TRBJ2-3, with D possibly TRBD2 on 6 matching bases. CDR1 is SGDLS and CDR2 is YYNGEE in the germline V gene. Trimming took 2 bases from V and 4 from J, leaving 14 bases between them. This CDR3 has 15 residues. CDR3 residues: CASSVRDGGADTQYF. CDR3 coding DNA: TGTGCCAGCAGCGTCCGGGACGGCGGGGCAGATACGCAGTATTTT.

This clone was observed a single time. The CDR3 DNA reads as TGCGCCAGCAGCTTGGCAGGGGTGGCGGGGGGACTCTACGAGCAGTACTTC. Protein product: CASSLAGVAGGLYEQYF. This chain joins TRBV5-1 and TRBJ2-7; 8 nucleotides match TRBD2. CDR1 is SGHRS and CDR2 is YFSETQ in the germline V gene. V shed 0 bases and J 3 bases; nucleotides not matched to a gene: 11. CDR3 length equals 17 residues.

Concerning this clone itself: This specimen includes other DNA sequences encoding the same CDR3. This chain uses TRBV7-2 with TRBJ2-7, with 7 bases that match TRBD1. V lost 5 bases to trimming and J lost 3 bases; unmatched junction nucleotides: 4. The CDR3 is made up of 13 amino acids. Looked up from germline, CDR1 is SGHTA and CDR2 is FQGNSA. CDR3 protein: CASSRDSYYEQYF. Here the CDR3 DNA reads TGTGCCAGCAGCCGGGACAGTTACTACGAGCAGTACTTC.